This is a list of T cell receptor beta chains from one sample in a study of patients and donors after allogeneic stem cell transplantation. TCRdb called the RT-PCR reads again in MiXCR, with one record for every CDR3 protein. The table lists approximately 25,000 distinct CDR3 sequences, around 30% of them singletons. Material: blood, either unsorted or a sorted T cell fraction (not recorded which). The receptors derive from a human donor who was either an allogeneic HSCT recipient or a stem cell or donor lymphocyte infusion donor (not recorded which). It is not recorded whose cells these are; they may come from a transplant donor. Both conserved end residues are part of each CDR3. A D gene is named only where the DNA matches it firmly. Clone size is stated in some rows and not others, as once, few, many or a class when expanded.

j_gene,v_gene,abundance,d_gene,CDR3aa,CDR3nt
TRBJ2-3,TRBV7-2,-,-,CASSLDWGGWDTQYF,TGTGCCAGCAGCTTAGATTGGGGGGGCTGGGATACGCAGTATTTT
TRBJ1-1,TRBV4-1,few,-,CASSQGIPRITEAFF,TGCGCCAGCAGCCAAGGAATTCCAAGGATCACTGAAGCTTTCTTT
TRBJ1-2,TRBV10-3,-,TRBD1,CAISARTGDSYGYTF,TGTGCCATCAGTGCCCGGACAGGGGACTCCTATGGCTACACCTTC
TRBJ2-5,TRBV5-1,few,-,CASSYRLRAQETQYF,TGCGCCAGCAGCTACCGCTTGCGGGCACAAGAGACCCAGTACTTC
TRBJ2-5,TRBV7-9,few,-,CASSRSGTGKETQYF,TGTGCCAGCAGCAGATCCGGGACTGGCAAAGAGACCCAGTACTTC
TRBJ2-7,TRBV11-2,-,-,CASSLEAAYEQYF,TGTGCCAGCAGCTTAGAGGCAGCCTACGAGCAGTACTTC
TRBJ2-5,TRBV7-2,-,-,CASSLGDLQRYF,TGTGCCAGCAGCTTGGGGGACCTTCAGCGGTACTTC
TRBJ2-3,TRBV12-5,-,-,CASGLGRTGHTDTQYF,TGTGCTAGTGGCTTGGGTCGGACGGGTCACACAGATACGCAGTATTTT
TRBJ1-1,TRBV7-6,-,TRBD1,CASSLVGRWNRGQDTEAFF,TGTGCCAGCAGCTTAGTAGGGCGCTGGAACAGGGGGCAGGACACTGAAGCTTTCTTT
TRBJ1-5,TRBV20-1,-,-,CSAKYFQPNQPQHF,TGCAGTGCTAAGTACTTTCAGCCCAATCAGCCCCAGCATTTT
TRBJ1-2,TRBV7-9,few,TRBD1,CASSLWTGNYGYTF,TGTGCCAGCAGCTTATGGACAGGGAATTATGGCTACACCTTC